The 9 T cell receptor beta chains below come from one sample, sequenced in a study of blood T cell repertoires in COVID-19 (dated by TCRdb to between 2020 and 2021). Libraries were constructed by the immunoSEQ multiplex PCR assay. TCRdb stores this immuneACCESS table with in-frame sequences only. Part of the clones is absent; in the studies checked, under half of the shortfall reflects unresolved V genes, and no reason is known for the rest. A total of 80,000 to 100,000 clones appear in this sample, around 85% of them only once. The leading ten clones occupy 16% of the sample. Material: peripheral blood. These receptors came from an elderly woman with active or convalescent COVID-19.

This clone showed up just once. The chain has TRBV5-1 and TRBJ1-1; D is perhaps TRBD1 (5 bases). Germline values: CDR1 SGHRS, CDR2 YFSETQ. The CDR3 has 15 amino acids. Trimming removed 0 bases at V and 1 base at J, with 10 bases between. For the CDR3, the DNA is TGCGCCAGCAGCTTGGGGAGGGACTCGAACACTGAAGCTTTCTTT. The encoded protein is CASSLGRDSNTEAFF.

This chain connects TRBV16 to TRBJ1-1, with D perhaps TRBD1 (5 bases). Germline V gene sequence: CDR1 KGHSY, CDR2 FQNENV. V was cut by 4 bases and J by 1 base, with 13 bases left in between. CDR3 length equals 15 residues. Here the CDR3 DNA reads TGTGCCAGCAGCCTGGGGCTCTCGGCGAACACTGAAGCTTTCTTT. Amino acids: CASSLGLSANTEAFF. Full variable domain (remainder filled in from reference TRBV16 and TRBJ1-1): GEEVAQTPKHLVRGEGQKAKLYCAPIKGHSYVFWYQQVLKNEFKFLISFQNENVFDETGMPKERFSAKCLPNSPCSLEIQATKLEDSAVYFCASSLGLSANTEAFFGQGTRLTVV.

The count of this clone is one. The genes are TRBV24-1 and TRBJ2-2, with D possibly TRBD2 on 5 matching bases. Germline V lookup: CDR1 KGHDR, CDR2 SFDVKD. There are 14 residues in the CDR3. V lost 5 bases and J lost 1, with 7 bases in between. Here the CDR3 reads CATSVSGNTGELFF. The CDR3 DNA is TGTGCCACCAGTGTAAGCGGGAACACCGGGGAGCTGTTTTTT.

The chain carries TRBV19 and TRBJ2-2; 8 bases line up with TRBD1. The V and J ends lost 4 bases and 4 bases, in that order; junction bases with no gene match: 5. There are 15 residues in the CDR3. Germline CDR1 LNHDA, CDR2 SQIVND (reference sequence). CDR3 in amino acids: CASSTGQGATGELFF. CDR3 nucleotides: TGTGCCAGTAGTACCGGACAGGGTGCCACCGGGGAGCTGTTTTTT.

J is TRBJ2-7 and V is TRBV3-1 (or the pseudogene TRBV3-2); a weak D match, TRBD2 (6 bases). This CDR3 spans 13 amino acids. CDR1 and CDR2 (germline): LGHDT, YNNKEL (reference sequence). Trimming cost V 10 bases and J 0 bases, with 13 bases left between them. The CDR3 loop reads CATDSGSSYEQYF. The DNA of the CDR3 is TGTGCCACCGATAGCGGTAGCTCCTACGAGCAGTACTTC.

The V gene is TRBV19, the J gene TRBJ2-6; no clear D. The CDR3 spans 13 residues. V lost 5 bases to trimming and J lost 4 bases, with 6 bases between them. Germline V gene sequence: CDR1 LNHDA, CDR2 SQIVND (reference sequence). CDR3 in amino acids: CASSPLGANVLTF. CDR3 nucleotide sequence: TGTGCCAGTAGTCCTTTAGGGGCCAACGTCCTGACTTTC.

The V call is TRBV5-4, the J call TRBJ2-3; 7 bases are a match to TRBD2. With 4 bases clipped from V and 6 bases from J, the junction kept 14 bases outside the gene matches. The CDR3 is made up of 16 amino acids. Germline loops: CDR1 SGHNT, CDR2 YYREEE (reference sequence). CDR3 bases: TGTGCCAGCAGCCCTGGGAGGGGACCGGTCCGGGATACGCAGTATTTT. It codes for CASSPGRGPVRDTQYF.

The genes are TRBV30 and TRBJ1-2; possible D gene TRBD1, 6 bases. The CDR3 loop spans 14 amino acids. Germline V CDR1 and CDR2: GTSNPN, SVGIG (reference sequence). Trimming left V 0 bases short and J 4 bases short, with 12 bases between. The DNA of the CDR3 is TGTGCCTGGAGTGTTCCCGGACAGCTCTATGGCTACACCTTC. Its protein is CAWSVPGQLYGYTF.

The J gene is TRBJ1-1, the V gene TRBV6-5; 11 positions match TRBD1. Germline V gene data show CDR1 as MNHEY and CDR2 as SVGAGI. Trimming took 5 bases from V and 6 from J; bases not matched to a gene: 8. The CDR3 has 15 residues. CDR3 amino acids: CASSRTGGQIAEAFF. The CDR3 DNA follows: TGTGCCAGCAGTCGGACAGGGGGCCAGATCGCTGAAGCTTTCTTT.